The 27 T cell receptor beta chains reported below all come from one sample, sequenced in a study of shared clonotypes between healthy human individuals. TCRdb's copy holds only in-frame clones and misses some; the assay was immunoSEQ multiplex PCR. The repertoire includes around 2.5 million clones, 93% of them detected once, and 0.36% sits in the top ten. The source material was naive CD4+ T cells from PBMCs. This sample's subset: CD45RA+ positively selected. The receptors here all came from a man between 18 and 35 years old in good health. Some clones in this sample may be carry-over from other donors' samples.

The chain links TRBV5-1 to TRBJ2-1, with a possible D match to TRBD1 (6 bases). V was pared by 0 bases and J by 2 bases, with 15 bases between. CDR3 length: 17 amino acids. Germline V gene sequence: CDR1 SGHRS, CDR2 YFSETQ. The chain's CDR3 is CASSLDLGAEAYNEQFF. CDR3 sequence (DNA): TGCGCCAGCAGCTTGGACCTGGGGGCGGAGGCCTACAATGAGCAGTTCTTC.

Of note for this clone: The sample has other DNA sequences that encode this CDR3 too. The V call is TRBV7-3, the J call TRBJ2-3, with D perhaps matching TRBD1 (5 bases). Germline V gene lookup returns CDR1 SGHTA and CDR2 FQGTGA. The length of the CDR3 is 14 residues. V was pared by 6 bases and J by 1 base, with 11 bases between. CDR3 bases: TGTGCCAGCAGTCTTGAAGGGGGCACAGATACGCAGTATTTT. Its translation: CASSLEGGTDTQYF.

This clone appeared a single time. Compared with germline, one end of the junction differs, possibly owing to a read error. Different DNA sequences within this sample yield the same CDR3. The rearrangement uses TRBV11-2 and TRBJ2-5; D gene uncertain. This CDR3 spans 12 amino acids. The germline V gene has CDR1 SGHAT and CDR2 FQNNGV. CDR3 bases: TGTGCCAGCAGCCTAGATCAAGAGACCCAGTACTTC. This translates into CASSLDQETQYF.

The chain joins TRBV28 to TRBJ1-1, with TRBD1 as a possible D gene (5 bases). The length of the CDR3 is 16 residues. Germline V gene lookup returns CDR1 MDHEN and CDR2 SYDVKM. V was cut by 6 bases and J by 10 bases, with 27 bases left in between. As DNA, the CDR3 is TGTGCCAGCAGCCCAAGGGGCACCGGGACTCCCACCCGAGCTTTCTTT. Its translation is CASSPRGTGTPTRAFF.

The rearrangement joins TRBV5-6 to TRBJ2-3, with TRBD2 matching 10 bases. Germline values: CDR1 SGHDT, CDR2 YYEEEE. This CDR3 has 16 residues. After removal of 3 bases from V and 0 bases from J, the junction contained 4 bases not matched to a gene. CDR3 region: CASSSSSGRSTDTQYF. The CDR3 bases are TGTGCCAGCAGCTCGTCTAGCGGGAGAAGCACAGATACGCAGTATTTT.

J is TRBJ1-3 and V is TRBV5-4, with a weak D call TRBD1 (6 bases). V lost 2 bases, J lost 4 bases, and 13 bases lay in between. Germline values: CDR1 SGHNT, CDR2 YYREEE (reference sequence). The CDR3 loop spans 15 amino acids. CDR3 amino acids: CASSLGGAEGNTIYF. Written as DNA, the CDR3 is TGTGCCAGCAGCTTAGGGGGAGCGGAGGGAAACACCATATATTTT.

The chain couples TRBV5-8 to TRBJ1-1, with D hard to call. Trimming cost V 5 bases and J 1 base, with 18 bases left between them. The CDR3 extends over 16 amino acids. Germline loops: CDR1 SGHTS, CDR2 YDEGEE. The CDR3 sequence is CASRWPARGRNTEAFF. The CDR3 DNA is TGTGCCAGCAGATGGCCTGCACGAGGGCGGAACACTGAAGCTTTCTTT.

The chain is built from TRBV27 and TRBJ1-2; possibly TRBD1 for D (5 bases). V lost 0 bases, J lost 4 bases, and 9 bases lay in between. In germline, CDR1 is MNHEY, CDR2 SMNVEV (reference sequence). The CDR3 length is 14 residues. The CDR3 region has the DNA TGTGCCAGCAGTTTATCCGGGGGGACCTATGGCTACACCTTC. It is translated as CASSLSGGTYGYTF.

This clone occurred once. Other DNA sequences within the sample encode an identical CDR3. This chain links TRBV5-1 with TRBJ1-1, with D maybe TRBD1 (5 bases). V lost 0 bases and J lost 0, with 9 bases in between. The germline gives CDR1 SGHRS, CDR2 YFSETQ. The CDR3 is made up of 15 amino acids. The CDR3 nucleotides read TGCGCCAGCAGCTTGGTTCCAGGGTTGAACACTGAAGCTTTCTTT. Amino acid sequence: CASSLVPGLNTEAFF.

The gene calls are TRBV7-3 and TRBJ2-1; D is unclear. Per the germline V gene, CDR1 is SGHTA and CDR2 is FQGTGA. V dropped 4 bases and J dropped 7 bases, with 11 bases sitting between them. The CDR3 loop spans 13 amino acids. Written as DNA, the CDR3 is TGTGCCAGCAGCTCACAGAATGGGAATGAGCAGTTCTTC. Residues: CASSSQNGNEQFF.

V and J are TRBV7-3 and TRBJ2-7, with D maybe TRBD2 (5 bases). Germline lookup yields CDR1 SGHTA and CDR2 FQGTGA. The CDR3 is made up of 15 amino acids. Trimming removed 0 bases from V and 3 bases from J, with 12 bases in between. The chain's CDR3 is CASSLTFTGIYEQYF. The CDR3 bases are TGTGCCAGCAGCTTAACGTTTACCGGGATCTACGAGCAGTACTTC. The full variable domain, rest sourced from reference TRBV7-3 and TRBJ2-7, is GAGVSQTPSNKVTEKGKYVELRCDPISGHTALYWYRQSLGQGPEFLIYFQGTGAADDSGLPNDRFFAVRPEGSVSTLKIQRTERGDSAVYLCASSLTFTGIYEQYFGPGTRLTVT.

With regard to this clone: At the DNA level, this CDR3 is encoded by other sequences in the same sample as well. V and J are TRBV7-3 and TRBJ2-1, with a weak D call TRBD2 (6 bases). The germline V gene encodes CDR1 SGHTA and CDR2 FQGTGA. With 0 bases removed from V and 0 bases from J, the gap between germline ends came to 9 bases. This CDR3 is 16 amino acids long. In nucleotides, the CDR3 is TGTGCCAGCAGCTTAACCGGGGGAAGCTCCTACAATGAGCAGTTCTTC. Residues: CASSLTGGSSYNEQFF.

V gene TRBV16 combines with J gene TRBJ2-6; no clear D gene. This CDR3 is 14 amino acids long. Germline-derived CDR1 and CDR2 are KGHSY and FQNENV. V was pared by 6 bases and J by 4 bases, with 10 bases between. For the CDR3, the DNA is TGTGCCAGCAGACCTAGGACCGGGGCCAACGTCCTGACTTTC. Encoded protein: CASRPRTGANVLTF.

The rearrangement links TRBV28 to TRBJ2-1, with D possibly TRBD1 on 5 matching bases. V gave up 4 bases and J gave up 4 bases, with 11 bases separating them. CDR1 is MDHEN, CDR2 SYDVKM, per germline. This CDR3 comprises 14 residues. The CDR3 region is CASSSTGTYNEQFF. CDR3 sequence (DNA): TGTGCCAGCAGTTCCACAGGTACTTACAATGAGCAGTTCTTC.

This clone was counted a few times. The rearrangement joins TRBV10-2 to TRBJ1-1; D is perhaps TRBD1 (5 bases). V was clipped by 3 bases and J by 1 base, with 12 bases between them. From germline, CDR1 is WSHSY and CDR2 SAAADI. The CDR3 is made up of 15 amino acids. The CDR3 nucleotides read TGCGCCAGCAGTGATAGGGGCAGGCCGAACACTGAAGCTTTCTTT. This encodes CASSDRGRPNTEAFF.

The chain joins TRBV5-6 to TRBJ1-4; D might be TRBD1 (5 bases). The CDR3 extends over 13 amino acids. Trimming cost V 1 base and J 6 bases, with 7 bases left between them. The germline gives CDR1 SGHDT, CDR2 YYEEEE. The CDR3 here is CASSLWGDEKLFF. CDR3 DNA: TGTGCCAGCAGCTTGTGGGGGGATGAAAAACTGTTTTTT.

This sequence joins TRBV7-2 and TRBJ2-6; D gene ambiguous. The germline gives CDR1 SGHTA, CDR2 FQGNSA. The CDR3 loop spans 17 amino acids. Trimming took 1 base from V and 0 from J, leaving 10 bases between them. Here the CDR3 DNA reads TGTGCCAGCAGCTTAGGGGCGCGGAGCTCTGGGGCCAACGTCCTGACTTTC. This gives the protein CASSLGARSSGANVLTF.

The gene calls are TRBV28 and TRBJ1-2, with D maybe TRBD1 (6 bases). With 7 bases removed from V and 7 bases from J, the gap between germline ends came to 13 bases. The CDR3 consists of 12 residues. The germline V gene encodes CDR1 MDHEN and CDR2 SYDVKM. CDR3 nucleotides: TGTGCCAGCACAGAGGGGGTCGGTGGCTACACCTTC. Protein sequence: CASTEGVGGYTF.

The chain links TRBV5-1 to TRBJ2-1; 11 positions agree with TRBD2. CDR3 size: 19 residues. Germline V gives CDR1 SGHRS, CDR2 YFSETQ. Trimming removed 3 bases from V and 0 bases from J; junction bases left unmatched: 11. The CDR3 spells CASSSRGSGGGSSYNEQFF. Written as DNA, the CDR3 is TGCGCCAGCAGCTCCCGGGGTAGCGGGGGGGGAAGCTCCTACAATGAGCAGTTCTTC.

The chain joins TRBV28 to TRBJ2-2, with D perhaps TRBD2 (6 bases). Trimming removed 2 bases at V and 7 bases at J, with 14 bases between. CDR1 is MDHEN and CDR2 is SYDVKM in the germline V gene. This CDR3 is 15 amino acids long. The CDR3 reads CASSLVGLGNGELFF. In DNA form, the CDR3 reads TGTGCCAGCAGTTTAGTGGGACTGGGAAACGGGGAGCTGTTTTTT.

This clone appeared a single time. The gene calls are TRBV5-1 and TRBJ2-7; a weak D match, TRBD2 (6 bases). Trimming took off 0 bases at V and 4 bases at J, with 17 bases between the two ends. Germline V gene data show CDR1 as SGHRS and CDR2 as YFSETQ. The CDR3 totals 16 residues. The CDR3 bases are TGCGCCAGCAGCTTGGCCGACCAGGGAGGTGTATACGAGCAGTACTTC. Translating it yields CASSLADQGGVYEQYF.

The chain employs TRBV6-5 and TRBJ2-3, with unresolved D. Germline CDR1 reads MNHEY; CDR2 reads SVGAGI. Trimming pared 5 bases from V and 2 bases from J, leaving 11 bases between. The CDR3 has 14 amino acids. CDR3 loop: CASSASAATDTQYF. CDR3 coding DNA: TGTGCCAGCAGTGCCAGCGCAGCCACAGATACGCAGTATTTT.

This chain connects TRBV2 to TRBJ2-2; D is tentatively TRBD1 or TRBD2 (5 bases each). CDR1 SNHLY and CDR2 FYNNEI come from the germline V gene. The CDR3 is made up of 12 amino acids. V lost 6 bases and J lost 6, with 8 bases in between. The CDR3 sequence is CASRRGAGELFF. Written as DNA, the CDR3 is TGTGCCAGCAGGAGAGGGGCCGGGGAGCTGTTTTTT. Full variable domain (missing parts from reference TRBV2 and TRBJ2-2): EPEVTQTPSHQVTQMGQEVILRCVPISNHLYFYWYRQILGQKVEFLVSFYNNEISEKSEIFDDQFSVERPDGSNFTLKIRSTKLEDSAMYFCASRRGAGELFFGEGSRLTVL.

With regard to this clone: Other DNA sequences within the sample encode an identical CDR3. V and J are TRBV5-1 and TRBJ1-5; D remains unclear. CDR1 is SGHRS and CDR2 is YFSETQ in the germline V gene. V was clipped by 0 bases and J by 7 bases, with 5 bases between them. This CDR3 comprises 12 residues. The CDR3 nucleotides are TGCGCCAGCAGCTTGGAAGGGCAGCCCCAGCATTTT. It specifies CASSLEGQPQHF.

The gene calls are TRBV11-2 and TRBJ2-7; 13 positions match TRBD2. Germline CDR1 reads SGHAT; CDR2 reads FQNNGV. This CDR3 has 14 residues. V gave up 10 bases and J gave up 2 bases; unmatched junction bases: 5. The CDR3 spells CATTGTSGTYEQYF. DNA for the CDR3: TGTGCCACCACTGGGACTAGCGGGACCTACGAGCAGTACTTC.

This clone has more than one count but fewer than ten. J is TRBJ2-7 and V is TRBV2; D might be TRBD2 (5 bases). Germline-derived CDR1 and CDR2 are SNHLY and FYNNEI. The CDR3 spans 15 residues. V lost 2 bases and J lost 3, with 14 bases in between. The CDR3 DNA is TGTGCCAGCAGTGAACGGGCTAGCCCCGGCTACGAGCAGTACTTC. This gives the protein CASSERASPGYEQYF.

As to this clone: Within the sample, other DNA sequences also encode this same CDR3. The V call is TRBV5-4, the J call TRBJ2-1; D is ambiguous. CDR1 and CDR2 from the germline V gene are SGHNT and YYREEE (reference sequence). The CDR3 consists of 11 residues. The V gene lost 4 bases and the J gene lost 4 bases, with 3 bases spanning the gap. CDR3 coding DNA: TGTGCCAGCAGCCAGTACAATGAGCAGTTCTTC. Protein product: CASSQYNEQFF.